This T cell receptor beta chain was recorded in a study of Graves' ophthalmopathy and Graves' hyperthyroidism. Study observations and caveats: Forecasting of ophthalmopathy progression by the model achieved around 71% sensitivity and less than 80% specificity. Using a 13-signature model, the authors split ophthalmopathy from stable hyperthyroidism, with 85% to 90% sensitivity and 75% to 82% specificity.

Germline V CDR1 and CDR2: DFQATT, SNEGSKA (reference sequence). V was shortened by 0 bases and J by 14 bases, with 10 bases between the two germline ends. The CDR3 sequence is 11 residues long. This clonotype was recorded at least ten times. Its antigen is not known. The sequenced template was RNA, covering the TCR beta CDR3 region. HTBI primers primed a first-round RT-PCR, and a second-round multiplex PCR followed. TCRdb itself ran the multiplex PCR reads through MiXCR, one entry per CDR3 protein. Of about 550,000 distinct CDR3 sequences listed, 35% to 45% are singletons. Material for sequencing was peripheral blood or thyroid tissue (not recorded which). The rearrangement uses TRBV20-1 and TRBJ1-4; D call uncertain. This TCR was recovered from an adult man with Graves' hyperthyroidism. This CDR3 reads CSARDLWGLFF. The DNA of the CDR3 is TGCAGTGCTAGAGATTTATGGGGTCTGTTTTTT.